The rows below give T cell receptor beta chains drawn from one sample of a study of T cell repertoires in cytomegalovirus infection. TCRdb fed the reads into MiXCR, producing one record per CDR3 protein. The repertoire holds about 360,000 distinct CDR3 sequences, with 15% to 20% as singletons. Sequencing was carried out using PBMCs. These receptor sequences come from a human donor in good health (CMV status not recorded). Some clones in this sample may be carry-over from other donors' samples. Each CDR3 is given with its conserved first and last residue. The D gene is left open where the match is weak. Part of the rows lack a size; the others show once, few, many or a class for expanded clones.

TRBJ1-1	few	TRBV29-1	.	CSVGPTPGGTEAFF	TGCAGCGTTGGCCCGACCCCCGGAGGAACTGAAGCTTTCTTT
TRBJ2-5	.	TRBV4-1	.	CASSQEPGSGQETQYF	TGCGCCAGCAGCCAAGAACCGGGAAGCGGGCAAGAGACCCAGTACTTC
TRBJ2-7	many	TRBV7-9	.	CASSPRSSSYEQYF	TGTGCCAGCAGCCCGCGGAGTAGCTCCTACGAGCAGTACTTC
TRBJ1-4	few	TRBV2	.	CASSEGLAGKLFF	TGTGCCAGCAGTGAAGGTCTTGCGGGAAAACTGTTTTTT
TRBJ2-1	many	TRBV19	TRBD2	CASSQGLAGGVPNEQFF	TGTGCCAGTAGTCAAGGACTAGCGGGAGGAGTCCCCAATGAGCAGTTCTTC
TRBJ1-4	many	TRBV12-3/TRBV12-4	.	CASSLDVAMKEKLFF	TGTGCCAGCAGTTTAGACGTAGCAATGAAAGAAAAACTGTTTTTT
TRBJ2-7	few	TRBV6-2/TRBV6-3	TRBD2	CASSELAGGTYEQYF	TGTGCCAGCAGTGAACTAGCGGGGGGAACCTACGAGCAGTACTTC
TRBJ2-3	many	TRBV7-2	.	CASSLSPHARPSTDTQYF	TGTGCCAGCAGCTTATCCCCCCACGCGAGACCGAGCACAGATACGCAGTATTTT
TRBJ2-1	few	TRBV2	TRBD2	CASSLAGGQDEQFF	TGTGCCAGCAGCCTAGCGGGGGGGCAGGATGAGCAGTTCTTC
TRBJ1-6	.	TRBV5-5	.	CASSTGASYNSPLHF	TGTGCCAGCAGCACCGGGGCGTCCTATAATTCACCCCTCCACTTT
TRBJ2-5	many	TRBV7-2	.	CASSFLAPVAYQETQYF	TGTGCCAGCAGCTTTCTGGCCCCGGTAGCGTACCAAGAGACCCAGTACTTC
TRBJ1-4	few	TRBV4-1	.	CASSHGPYSATNEKLFF	TGCGCCAGCAGCCATGGTCCGTACAGTGCAACTAATGAAAAACTGTTTTTT
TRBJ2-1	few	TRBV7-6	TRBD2	CASSSQPSGSGNEQFF	TGTGCCAGCAGCTCACAGCCTAGCGGGAGCGGCAATGAGCAGTTCTTC
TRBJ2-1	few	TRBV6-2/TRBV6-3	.	CASSPPWRRQGEQFF	TGTGCCAGCAGTCCTCCATGGAGAAGACAAGGCGAGCAGTTCTTC
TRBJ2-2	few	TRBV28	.	CASSLLLGRGLKNTGELFF	TGTGCCAGCAGTTTACTCTTAGGTCGAGGGCTTAAGAACACCGGGGAGCTGTTTTTT
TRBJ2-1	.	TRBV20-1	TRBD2	CSARPFPPASGADNEQFF	TGCAGTGCTAGACCGTTCCCCCCCGCTAGCGGAGCCGACAATGAGCAGTTCTTC
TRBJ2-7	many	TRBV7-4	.	CASSFPFWLYEQYF	TGTGCCAGCAGCTTTCCCTTTTGGCTCTACGAGCAGTACTTC
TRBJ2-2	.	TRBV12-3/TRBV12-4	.	CASSAGEINTGELFF	TGTGCCAGCAGCGCCGGGGAGATAAACACCGGGGAGCTGTTTTTT
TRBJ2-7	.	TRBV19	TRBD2	CASSPRLAGTYEQYF	TGTGCCAGTAGTCCCAGGCTAGCGGGAACCTACGAGCAGTACTTC
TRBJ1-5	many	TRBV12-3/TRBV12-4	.	CASSPGGSNQPQHF	TGTGCCAGCAGCCCCGGGGGGAGCAATCAGCCCCAGCATTTT
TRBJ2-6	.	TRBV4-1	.	CASSHPARGANVLTF	TGCGCCAGCAGCCACCCGGCGCGGGGGGCCAACGTCCTGACTTTC
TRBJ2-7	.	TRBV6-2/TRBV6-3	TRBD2	CASRTSGRYEQYF	TGTGCCAGCAGGACTAGCGGTCGGTACGAGCAGTACTTC
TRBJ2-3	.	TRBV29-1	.	CSVVPVSDTQYF	TGCAGCGTTGTTCCTGTGTCGGATACGCAGTATTTT
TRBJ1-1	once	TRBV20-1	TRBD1	CSARDDGTGAFF	TGCAGTGCTAGAGATGATGGGACAGGAGCTTTCTTT
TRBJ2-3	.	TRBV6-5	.	CASSAYSGADTQYF	TGTGCCAGCAGTGCGTATAGCGGCGCAGATACGCAGTATTTT
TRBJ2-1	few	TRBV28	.	CASRQVLATYNEQFF	TGTGCCAGCAGACAAGTCCTGGCAACATACAATGAGCAGTTCTTC
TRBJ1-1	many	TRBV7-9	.	CASRLGTASTEAFF	TGTGCCAGCAGATTAGGGACCGCCTCGACTGAAGCTTTCTTT
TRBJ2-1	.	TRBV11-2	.	CASSLDRPSYNEQFF	TGTGCCAGCAGCTTAGATCGTCCATCCTACAATGAGCAGTTCTTC
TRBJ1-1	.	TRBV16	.	CASSQWQVENTEAFF	TGTGCCAGCAGCCAATGGCAGGTAGAGAACACTGAAGCTTTCTTT
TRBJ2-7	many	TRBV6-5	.	CASSYGDFRSYEQYF	TGTGCCAGCAGTTACGGGGACTTTCGATCCTACGAGCAGTACTTC
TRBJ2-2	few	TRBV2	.	CASFPSRANTGELFF	TGTGCCAGCTTTCCGAGCCGTGCGAACACCGGGGAGCTGTTTTTT
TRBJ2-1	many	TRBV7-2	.	CASSFGSGSYNEQFF	TGTGCCAGCAGCTTTGGGAGCGGGTCCTACAATGAGCAGTTCTTC
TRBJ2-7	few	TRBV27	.	CASTLRAGAGYEQYF	TGTGCCAGCACCCTCCGGGCGGGGGCCGGCTACGAGCAGTACTTC
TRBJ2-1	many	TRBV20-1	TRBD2	CSASPTSGFYNEQFF	TGCAGTGCCTCACCGACTAGCGGATTTTACAATGAGCAGTTCTTC
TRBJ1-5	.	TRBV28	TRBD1	CASSLWTGGEQPQHF	TGTGCCAGCAGTTTATGGACAGGGGGGGAACAGCCCCAGCATTTT
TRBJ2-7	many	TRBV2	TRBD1	CASSRDRIFYEQYF	TGTGCCAGCAGCCGGGACAGGATTTTTTACGAGCAGTACTTC
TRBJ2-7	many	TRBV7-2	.	CASRQGRGGYEQYF	TGTGCCAGCAGGCAAGGGAGGGGGGGATATGAGCAGTACTTC
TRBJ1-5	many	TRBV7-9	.	CASSLNTAGAQHF	TGTGCCAGCAGCTTAAACACTGCCGGGGCCCAGCATTTT
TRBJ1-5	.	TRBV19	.	CASSIKQGKDQPQHF	TGTGCCAGTAGTATAAAACAAGGGAAAGATCAGCCCCAGCATTTT
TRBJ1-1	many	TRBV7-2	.	CASSSAGANTEAFF	TGTGCCAGCAGCTCTGCAGGGGCAAACACTGAAGCTTTCTTT
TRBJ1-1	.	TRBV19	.	CASSVQGMGTEAFF	TGTGCCAGTAGTGTTCAGGGGATGGGCACTGAAGCTTTCTTT
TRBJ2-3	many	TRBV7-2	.	CASSVSRDTQYF	TGTGCCAGCAGCGTCAGTAGAGATACGCAGTATTTT
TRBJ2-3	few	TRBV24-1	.	CATSAWRTATDTQYF	TGTGCCACCAGTGCCTGGCGGACAGCCACAGATACGCAGTATTTT
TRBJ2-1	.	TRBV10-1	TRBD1	CASKGQGSREQFF	TGCGCCAGCAAGGGACAGGGGTCTCGCGAGCAGTTCTTC
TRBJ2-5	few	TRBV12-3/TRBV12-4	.	CASSLALGNQETQYF	TGTGCCAGCAGTTTAGCCTTGGGCAACCAAGAGACCCAGTACTTC
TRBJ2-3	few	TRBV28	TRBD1	CASSHHRGGDTDTQYF	TGTGCCAGCAGTCACCACAGGGGTGGGGACACAGATACGCAGTATTTT